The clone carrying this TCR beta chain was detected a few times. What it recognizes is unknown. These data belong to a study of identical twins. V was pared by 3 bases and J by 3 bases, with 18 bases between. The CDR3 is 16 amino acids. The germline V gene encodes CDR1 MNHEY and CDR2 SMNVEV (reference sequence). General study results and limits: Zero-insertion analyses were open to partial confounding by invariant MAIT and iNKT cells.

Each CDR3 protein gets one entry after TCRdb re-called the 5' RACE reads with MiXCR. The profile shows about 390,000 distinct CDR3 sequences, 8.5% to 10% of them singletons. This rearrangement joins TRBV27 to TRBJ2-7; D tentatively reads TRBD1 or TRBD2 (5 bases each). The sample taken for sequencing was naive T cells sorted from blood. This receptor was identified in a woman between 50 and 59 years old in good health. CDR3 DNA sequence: TGTGCCAGCAGTTTCATGAGGGGCAGCGGAGGCTACGAGCAGTACTTC. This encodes CASSFMRGSGGYEQYF.